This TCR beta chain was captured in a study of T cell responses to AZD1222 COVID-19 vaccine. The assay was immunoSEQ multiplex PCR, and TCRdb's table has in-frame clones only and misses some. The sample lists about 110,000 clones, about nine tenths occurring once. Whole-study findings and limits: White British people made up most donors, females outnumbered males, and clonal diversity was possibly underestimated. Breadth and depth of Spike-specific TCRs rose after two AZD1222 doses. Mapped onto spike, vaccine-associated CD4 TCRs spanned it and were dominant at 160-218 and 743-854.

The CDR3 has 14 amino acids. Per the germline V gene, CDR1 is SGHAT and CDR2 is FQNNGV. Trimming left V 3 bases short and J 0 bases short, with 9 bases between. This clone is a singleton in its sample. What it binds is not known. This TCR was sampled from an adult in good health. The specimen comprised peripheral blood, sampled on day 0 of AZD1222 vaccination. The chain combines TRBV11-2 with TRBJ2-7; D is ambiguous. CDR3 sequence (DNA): TGTGCCAGCAGCTTGAGGCAGAGCTCCTACGAGCAGTACTTC. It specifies CASSLRQSSYEQYF.